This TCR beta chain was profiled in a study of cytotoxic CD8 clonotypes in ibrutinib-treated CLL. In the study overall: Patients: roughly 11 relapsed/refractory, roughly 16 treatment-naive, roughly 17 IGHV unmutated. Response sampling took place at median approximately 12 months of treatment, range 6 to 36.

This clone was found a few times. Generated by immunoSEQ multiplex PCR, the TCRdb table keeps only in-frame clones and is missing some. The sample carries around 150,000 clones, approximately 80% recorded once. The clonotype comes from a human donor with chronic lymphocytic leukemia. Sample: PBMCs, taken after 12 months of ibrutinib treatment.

The CDR3 sequence: CASRRVQGEAFF. CDR3 nucleotide sequence: TGTGCCAGCAGGAGGGTTCAGGGGGAAGCTTTCTTT. The V gene is TRBV25-1, the J gene TRBJ1-1; possibly TRBD1 for D (6 bases). The CDR3 is 12 residues long. Germline V gene sequence: CDR1 MGHDK, CDR2 SYGVNS. Trimming removed 6 bases at V and 8 bases at J, with 13 bases between.